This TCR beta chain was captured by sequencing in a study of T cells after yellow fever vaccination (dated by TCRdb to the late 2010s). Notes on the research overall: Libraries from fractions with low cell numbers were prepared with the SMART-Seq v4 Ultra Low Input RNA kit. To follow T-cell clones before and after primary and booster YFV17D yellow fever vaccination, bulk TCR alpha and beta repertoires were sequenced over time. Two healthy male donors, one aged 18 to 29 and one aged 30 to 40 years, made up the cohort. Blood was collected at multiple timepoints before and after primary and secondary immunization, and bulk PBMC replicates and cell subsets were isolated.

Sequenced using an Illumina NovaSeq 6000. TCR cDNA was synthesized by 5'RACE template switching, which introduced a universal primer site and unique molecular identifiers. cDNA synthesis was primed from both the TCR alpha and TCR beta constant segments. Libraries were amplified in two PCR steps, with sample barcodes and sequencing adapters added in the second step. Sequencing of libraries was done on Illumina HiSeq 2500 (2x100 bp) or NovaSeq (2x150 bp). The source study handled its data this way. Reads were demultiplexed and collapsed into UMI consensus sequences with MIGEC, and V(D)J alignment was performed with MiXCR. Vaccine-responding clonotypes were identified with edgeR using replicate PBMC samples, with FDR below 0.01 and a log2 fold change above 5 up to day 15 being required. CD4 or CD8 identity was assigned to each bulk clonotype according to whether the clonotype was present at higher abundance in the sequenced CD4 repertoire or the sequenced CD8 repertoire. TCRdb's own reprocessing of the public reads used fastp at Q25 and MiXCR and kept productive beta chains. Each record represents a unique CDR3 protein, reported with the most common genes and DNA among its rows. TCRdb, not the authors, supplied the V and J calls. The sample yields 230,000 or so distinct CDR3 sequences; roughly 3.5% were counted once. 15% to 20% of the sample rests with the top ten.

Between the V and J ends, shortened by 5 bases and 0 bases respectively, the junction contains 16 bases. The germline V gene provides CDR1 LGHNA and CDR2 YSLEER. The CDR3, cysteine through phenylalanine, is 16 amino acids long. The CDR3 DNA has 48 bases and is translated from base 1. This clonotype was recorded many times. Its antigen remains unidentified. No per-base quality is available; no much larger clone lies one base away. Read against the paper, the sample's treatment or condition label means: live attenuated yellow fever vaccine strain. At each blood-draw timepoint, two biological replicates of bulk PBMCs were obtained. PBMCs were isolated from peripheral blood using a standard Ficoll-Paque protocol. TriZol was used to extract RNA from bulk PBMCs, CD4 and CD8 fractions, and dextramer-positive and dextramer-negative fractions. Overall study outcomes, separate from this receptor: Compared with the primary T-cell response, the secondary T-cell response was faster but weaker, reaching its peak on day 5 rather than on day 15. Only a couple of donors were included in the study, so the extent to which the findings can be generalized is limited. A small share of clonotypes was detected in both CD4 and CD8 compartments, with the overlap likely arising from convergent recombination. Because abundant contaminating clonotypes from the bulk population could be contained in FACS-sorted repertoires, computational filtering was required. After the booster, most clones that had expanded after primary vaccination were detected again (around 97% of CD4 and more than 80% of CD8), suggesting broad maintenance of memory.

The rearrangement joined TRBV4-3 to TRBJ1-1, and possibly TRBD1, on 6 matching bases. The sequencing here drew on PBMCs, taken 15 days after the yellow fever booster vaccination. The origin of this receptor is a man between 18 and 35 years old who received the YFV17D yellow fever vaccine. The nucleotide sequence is TGCGCCAGCAGCTTCGAACTCCGGGACATGAACACTGAAGCTTTCTTT. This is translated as CASSFELRDMNTEAFF.